These 2 T cell receptor beta chains came from one sample sequenced in a study of blood T cell repertoires in COVID-19. Method: immunoSEQ multiplex PCR; TCRdb's copy keeps in-frame clones and lacks some. The table includes around 110,000 clones, around four fifths detected once. Specimen: peripheral blood. These receptors all stem from a man between 65 and 85 years old with active or convalescent COVID-19.

The V and J genes are TRBV6-1 and TRBJ2-7; no reliable D call. The germline CDR1 and CDR2 sequences are MNHNS and SASEGT. Deletions cut 2 bases from V and 4 bases from J, with 12 bases between. The CDR3 runs to 14 residues. CDR3 loop: CASSERVVGYEQYF. CDR3 nucleotide sequence: TGTGCCAGCAGTGAACGGGTTGTCGGGTACGAGCAGTACTTC.

DNA of the CDR3: TGTGCCAGCAGTTCTCCTAGCGGGGGGGTCCGGGCCCAGTACTTC. Its protein product is CASSSPSGGVRAQYF. The rearrangement joins TRBV6-5 to TRBJ2-5; 12 bases align to TRBD2. CDR3 length equals 15 residues. From germline, CDR1 is MNHEY and CDR2 SVGAGI. Trimming removed 4 bases from V and 9 bases from J; junction bases left unmatched: 9.